This T cell receptor beta chain was sequenced during a study of cytomegalovirus exposure and HLA in healthy donors. Study-wide context: For the approximately 360 genotyped donors, 80% to 90% fell within the Caucasian-associated ancestry cluster.

Whole-study findings and limits: Within the data, a cluster of highly shared sequence variants was likely a sequencing artifact. According to the study, around 180 TCR beta chains were cytomegalovirus-associated.

The V gene's germline CDR1 is SGHVS and CDR2 FNYEAQ. This CDR3 contains 16 residues. Deletions cut 5 bases from V and 1 base from J, with 14 bases between. Amplification used 60 Vbeta primers and 13 Jbeta primers. The assay was immunoSEQ multiplex PCR, and TCRdb's table has in-frame clones only and misses some. The data contain about 93,000 clones, 65% to 85% of them singletons. Turning to this clone: The antigen remains unidentified.

The chain joins TRBV7-6 to TRBJ2-2, with D possibly matching TRBD2 (6 bases). The sequencing sample was made of PBMCs. The source of this sequence is a man aged 50 to 60 in good health and CMV-seronegative. The CDR3: CASSHLSGRNTGELFF. The CDR3 DNA sequence: TGTGCCAGCAGCCACCTTAGCGGCCGGAACACCGGGGAGCTGTTTTTT. Using reference TRBV7-6 and TRBJ2-2 for the parts outside the CDR3, the full variable domain is GAGVSQSPRYKVTKRGQDVALRCDPISGHVSLYWYRQALGQGPEFLTYFNYEAQQDKSGLPNDRFSAERPEGSISTLTIQRTEQRDSAMYRCASSHLSGRNTGELFFGEGSRLTVL.